These 27 T cell receptor beta chains were sequenced from one sample in a study of blood T cell repertoires in COVID-19. The assay was immunoSEQ multiplex PCR, and TCRdb's table has in-frame clones only and misses some. Of 100,000 to 110,000 clones in the sample, 90% to 95% were seen once. What was sequenced was peripheral blood. These receptors all stem from a man in his fifties or sixties with active COVID-19.

The chain couples TRBV11-3 to TRBJ2-2, with 9 bases identical to TRBD2. The CDR3 extends over 15 amino acids. The V gene end was trimmed by 1 base and the J gene end by 7 bases; junction bases not matched to a gene: 4. Germline lookup yields CDR1 SGHNT and CDR2 YENEEA. CDR3 sequence (DNA): TGTGCCAGCAGCTTAGTTAGCGGGAGTGGCGGGGAGCTGTTTTTT. Residues: CASSLVSGSGGELFF.

This clone occurred once. The genes are TRBV29-1 and TRBJ1-1; TRBD1 aligns across 9 bases. The germline gives CDR1 SQVTM, CDR2 ANQGSEA. The CDR3 spans 13 residues. The V gene end was trimmed by 7 bases and the J gene end by 11 bases; junction bases not matched to a gene: 14. The CDR3 loop is CSAPQTGGAEAFF. Written as DNA, the CDR3 is TGCAGCGCTCCCCAAACAGGGGGCGCAGAGGCTTTCTTT.

This chain connects TRBV7-9 to TRBJ2-5; 11 bases map to TRBD2. CDR1 SEHNR and CDR2 FQNEAQ come from the germline V gene (reference sequence). This CDR3 has 15 residues. Losses at the gene ends were 6 bases for V and 5 bases for J; bases not matched to a gene: 8. The CDR3 DNA is TGTGCCAGCAGTCAGACTAGCGGGGTAGGGGAGACCCAGTACTTC. This translates into CASSQTSGVGETQYF.

This chain joins TRBV6-5 and TRBJ1-1; the match to TRBD1 covers 10 bases. Trimming removed 5 bases from V and 4 bases from J; junction bases left unmatched: 7. Germline V gene sequence: CDR1 MNHEY, CDR2 SVGAGI. This CDR3 region has 15 residues. The CDR3 DNA follows: TGTGCCAGCAGTACTCGACAGGGGGCGGTCACTGAAGCTTTCTTT. Protein: CASSTRQGAVTEAFF.

The rearrangement joins TRBV27 to TRBJ2-1, with 10 positions matching TRBD2. Germline trimming cut 4 bases from V and 0 bases from J; bases unmatched to any gene: 3. Per germline, CDR1 MNHEY and CDR2 SMNVEV (reference sequence). This CDR3 is built from 16 residues. The CDR3 reads CASSSQRGGSYNEQFF. Here the CDR3 DNA reads TGTGCCAGCAGTTCACAGCGGGGGGGCTCCTACAATGAGCAGTTCTTC.

The rearrangement links TRBV19 to TRBJ2-2; 10 nucleotides align to TRBD1. In germline, CDR1 is LNHDA, CDR2 SQIVND (reference sequence). This CDR3 comprises 18 residues. The V gene end was trimmed by 7 bases and the J gene end by 3 bases; junction bases not matched to a gene: 14. This chain's CDR3 is CASTTAGTTGGYTGELFF. The CDR3 DNA is TGTGCCAGTACCACGGCCGGTACGACAGGGGGCTACACCGGGGAGCTGTTTTTT.

The chain links TRBV6-5 to TRBJ2-7; no clear D gene. The CDR3 has 13 amino acids. Germline V gene data show CDR1 as MNHEY and CDR2 as SVGAGI. V lost 4 bases to trimming and J lost 7 bases, with 14 bases between them. The CDR3: CASSLAPGAEQYF. Here the CDR3 DNA reads TGTGCCAGCAGTTTAGCCCCCGGAGCGGAGCAGTACTTC.

CDR3 DNA: TGTGCCACCTCCGGGACTAGCGGGAGGGGATCCTACAATGAGCAGTTCTTC. This encodes CATSGTSGRGSYNEQFF. This chain links TRBV24-1 with TRBJ2-1; 16 nucleotides agree with TRBD2. J lost 1 base, V lost 9 bases, and 5 bases had no gene match. In germline, CDR1 is KGHDR, CDR2 SFDVKD. The CDR3 is made up of 17 amino acids.

V is TRBV30 and J is TRBJ2-5; 12 positions match TRBD1. V lost 0 bases, J lost 4 bases, and 3 bases stayed unmatched. Germline V gene lookup returns CDR1 GTSNPN and CDR2 SVGIG (reference sequence). The CDR3 runs to 15 residues. CDR3 region: CAWSVGTGGTETQYF. The CDR3, as DNA: TGTGCCTGGAGTGTAGGGACAGGGGGCACAGAGACCCAGTACTTC.

V and J are TRBV19 and TRBJ2-1, with 8 positions matching TRBD2. Germline V gene sequence: CDR1 LNHDA, CDR2 SQIVND (reference sequence). The CDR3 is made up of 15 amino acids. The J segment lost 0 bases and the V segment lost 7 bases, leaving 5 bases of the junction unmatched. The CDR3 loop is CASTRSGSSYNEQFF. CDR3 DNA sequence: TGTGCCAGTACTCGAAGCGGGAGCTCCTACAATGAGCAGTTCTTC.

This clone was found many times. V usage is TRBV7-2 and J usage is TRBJ1-2, with 11 nucleotides matching TRBD1. This CDR3 has 17 amino acids. The V gene's germline CDR1 is SGHTA and CDR2 FQGNSA. Germline trimming cut 5 bases from V and 3 bases from J; bases unmatched to any gene: 11. CDR3 in amino acids: CASSLSRTGGRHYGYTF. The CDR3 DNA follows: TGTGCCAGCAGCCTCTCCCGGACAGGGGGCCGTCACTATGGCTACACCTTC.

The chain recombines TRBV14 with TRBJ2-1, with 8 bases that match TRBD2. V shed 3 bases and J 7 bases; nucleotides not matched to a gene: 14. CDR1 is SGHDN and CDR2 is FVKESK in the germline V gene. CDR3 size: 17 residues. CDR3 in amino acids: CASSQGGGLAGSNEQFF. CDR3 nucleotides: TGTGCCAGCAGCCAGGGGGGTGGACTAGCTGGCAGTAATGAGCAGTTCTTC.

This chain connects TRBV7-9 to TRBJ1-3, with no clear D. Trimming left V 5 bases short and J 0 bases short, with 14 bases between. Looked up from germline, CDR1 is SEHNR and CDR2 is FQNEAQ (reference sequence). CDR3 size: 16 residues. The CDR3 reads CASSPLSDLSGNTIYF. DNA for the CDR3: TGTGCCAGCAGCCCGCTTAGTGATCTCTCTGGAAACACCATATATTTT.

This chain connects TRBV11-2 to TRBJ2-5; 8 positions agree with TRBD1. CDR1 and CDR2 (germline): SGHAT, FQNNGV. This CDR3 region has 15 residues. Losses at the gene ends were 2 bases for V and 5 bases for J; bases not matched to a gene: 7. In nucleotides, the CDR3 is TGTGCCAGCAGCTTATCAACAGGGGGTGGGGAGACCCAGTACTTC. It codes for CASSLSTGGGETQYF.

This clone was seen only a few times. The V call is TRBV6-5, the J call TRBJ1-2; 7 bases match TRBD1. Unmatched junction bases numbered 4, after V lost 6 bases and J lost 0 bases. Looked up from germline, CDR1 is MNHEY and CDR2 is SVGAGI. There are 14 residues in the CDR3. DNA of the CDR3: TGTGCCAGCAGCCGGGACAGTTCTAACTATGGCTACACCTTC. Residues: CASSRDSSNYGYTF.

The rearrangement joins TRBV24-1 to TRBJ2-4; 9 bases match TRBD1. The CDR3 consists of 16 residues. The J segment lost 7 bases and the V segment lost 4 bases, leaving 10 bases of the junction unmatched. Germline CDR1 and CDR2: KGHDR and SFDVKD. The CDR3 bases are TGTGCCACCAGTGACCCAGGTTTTGGACAGGGGAACATTCAGTACTTC. Protein sequence: CATSDPGFGQGNIQYF.

The chain has TRBV5-5 and TRBJ1-5; TRBD1 might be the D (6 bases). Trimming shortened V by 0 bases and J by 6 bases, and 7 bases separated the two germline ends. Germline lookup yields CDR1 SGHKS and CDR2 YYEKEE (reference sequence). The CDR3 consists of 13 residues. The CDR3 protein is CASSLGGGQPQHF. The DNA for the CDR3 is TGTGCCAGCAGCTTGGGAGGGGGTCAGCCCCAGCATTTT.

This sequence joins TRBV19 and TRBJ1-1; D is perhaps TRBD1 (6 bases). Germline assignment: CDR1 LNHDA and CDR2 SQIVND (reference sequence). This CDR3 comprises 15 residues. V was shortened by 6 bases and J by 2 bases, with 16 bases between the two germline ends. In nucleotides, the CDR3 is TGTGCCAGTAGGGACAGCCGTTTATACAACACTGAAGCTTTCTTT. It codes for CASRDSRLYNTEAFF.

CDR3 region: CATVDYTDTQYF. Here the CDR3 DNA reads TGTGCCACCGTAGACTACACAGATACGCAGTATTTT. V is TRBV24-1 and J is TRBJ2-3; possibly TRBD2 for D (5 bases). Germline V gene lookup returns CDR1 KGHDR and CDR2 SFDVKD. This CDR3 has 12 amino acids. Trimming pared 9 bases from V and 2 bases from J, leaving 8 bases between.

This chain joins TRBV28 and TRBJ2-5; maybe TRBD1 (6 bases). Trimming removed 5 bases from V and 2 bases from J, with 12 bases in between. Germline V gene data show CDR1 as MDHEN and CDR2 as SYDVKM. The CDR3 covers 14 residues. DNA for the CDR3: TGTGCCAGCAGTCCTCAGGGGCGGCAAGAGACCCAGTACTTC. Translated: CASSPQGRQETQYF.

This clone came up once. This chain links TRBV7-9 with TRBJ2-7; 7 positions agree with TRBD2. From germline, CDR1 is SEHNR and CDR2 FQNEAQ (reference sequence). The length of the CDR3 is 16 residues. The V gene end was trimmed by 1 base and the J gene end by 6 bases; junction bases not matched to a gene: 12. The DNA of the CDR3 is TGTGCCAGCAGCTTAGAGGGCGGGAGCTGGACATCCGAGCAGTACGTC. It codes for CASSLEGGSWTSEQYV.

The chain recombines TRBV21-1 with TRBJ1-1. TRBV21-1 is recorded as a pseudogene. This CDR3 is 18 amino acids long. Here the CDR3 reads CASSKSAFGMGGGKVAFF. The DNA for the CDR3 is TGTGCCAGCAGCAAAAGCGCTTTCGGGATGGGGGGAGGGAAGGTAGCTTTCTTT.

CDR3 loop: CATTNSAGLAGGEQFF. CDR3 nucleotide sequence: TGTGCCACCACCAACAGTGCGGGTCTAGCGGGGGGTGAGCAGTTCTTC. V usage is TRBV24-1 and J usage is TRBJ2-1; TRBD2 agrees at 11 bases. The V gene's germline CDR1 is KGHDR and CDR2 SFDVKD. This CDR3 has 16 amino acids. V shed 8 bases, J shed 9 bases, and the junction held 14 bases outside the gene matches.

This clone has only a few counts. The chain joins TRBV19 to TRBJ2-3, with 10 bases identical to TRBD2. The CDR3 loop spans 17 amino acids. Germline trimming cut 5 bases from V and 2 bases from J; bases unmatched to any gene: 10. Looked up from germline, CDR1 is LNHDA and CDR2 is SQIVND (reference sequence). Here the CDR3 reads CASSGLGTSAFTDTQYF. The CDR3 DNA is TGTGCCAGTAGTGGCCTCGGGACTAGCGCCTTCACAGATACGCAGTATTTT. Drawing the rest from reference TRBV19 and TRBJ2-3, the complete variable domain is DGGITQSPKYLFRKEGQNVTLSCEQNLNHDAMYWYRQDPGQGLRLIYYSQIVNDFQKGDIAEGYSVSREKKESFPLTVTSAQKNPTAFYLCASSGLGTSAFTDTQYFGPGTRLTVL.

This chain connects TRBV30 to TRBJ1-1, with a weak D call TRBD1 (6 bases). Germline V CDR1 and CDR2: GTSNPN, SVGIG (reference sequence). V lost 0 bases, J lost 0 bases, and 11 bases lay in between. The length of the CDR3 is 15 residues. CDR3 bases: TGTGCCTGGAGTGTCCGACAGGTGATGAACACTGAAGCTTTCTTT. It encodes CAWSVRQVMNTEAFF.

The gene calls are TRBV10-2 and TRBJ2-3; no firm D call. Germline V lookup: CDR1 WSHSY, CDR2 SAAADI. Trimming stripped 4 bases from V and 1 base from J, with 9 bases between. The CDR3 consists of 14 residues. Here the CDR3 reads CASSVTGGTDTQYF. The DNA for the CDR3 is TGCGCCAGCAGTGTGACCGGAGGCACAGATACGCAGTATTTT.

CDR3 sequence reads: CASSPGLVNTGELFF. The CDR3 coding sequence is TGCGCCAGCAGCCCAGGACTAGTGAACACCGGGGAGCTGTTTTTT. The chain uses TRBV5-1 and TRBJ2-2, with 7 bases aligning to TRBD2. The CDR3 extends over 15 amino acids. V was pared by 4 bases and J by 1 base, with 4 bases of the junction left unmatched. Germline CDR1 reads SGHRS; CDR2 reads YFSETQ.